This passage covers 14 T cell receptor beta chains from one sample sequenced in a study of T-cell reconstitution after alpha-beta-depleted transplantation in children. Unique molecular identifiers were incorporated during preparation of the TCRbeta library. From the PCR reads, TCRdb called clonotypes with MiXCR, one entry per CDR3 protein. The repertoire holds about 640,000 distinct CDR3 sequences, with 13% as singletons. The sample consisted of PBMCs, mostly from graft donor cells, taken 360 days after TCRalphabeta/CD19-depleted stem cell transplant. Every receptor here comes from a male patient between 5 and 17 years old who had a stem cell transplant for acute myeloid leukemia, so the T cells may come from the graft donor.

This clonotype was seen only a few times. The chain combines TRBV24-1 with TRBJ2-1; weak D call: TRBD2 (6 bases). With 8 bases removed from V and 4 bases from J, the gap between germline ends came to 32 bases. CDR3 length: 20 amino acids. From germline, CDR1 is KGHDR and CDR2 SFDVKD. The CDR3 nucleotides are TGTGCCACCACCTCAAAAGGACCCTCTCCTTACGGGAGAGTTTACAATGAGCAGTTCTTC. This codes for CATTSKGPSPYGRVYNEQFF.

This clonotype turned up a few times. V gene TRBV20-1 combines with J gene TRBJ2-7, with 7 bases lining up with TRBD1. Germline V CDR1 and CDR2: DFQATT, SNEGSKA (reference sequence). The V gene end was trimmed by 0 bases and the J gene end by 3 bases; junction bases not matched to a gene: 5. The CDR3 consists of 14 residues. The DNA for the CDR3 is TGCAGTGCTAGAGAACAGGGGATGATCTACGAGCAGTACTTC. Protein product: CSAREQGMIYEQYF.

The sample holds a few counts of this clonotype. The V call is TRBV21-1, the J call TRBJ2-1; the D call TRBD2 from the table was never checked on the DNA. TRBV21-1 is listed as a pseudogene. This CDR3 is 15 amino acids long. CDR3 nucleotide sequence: TGTGCCAGCCTCGGGACTTCAAGCTCCTACAATGAGCAGTTCTTC. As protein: CASLGTSSSYNEQFF.

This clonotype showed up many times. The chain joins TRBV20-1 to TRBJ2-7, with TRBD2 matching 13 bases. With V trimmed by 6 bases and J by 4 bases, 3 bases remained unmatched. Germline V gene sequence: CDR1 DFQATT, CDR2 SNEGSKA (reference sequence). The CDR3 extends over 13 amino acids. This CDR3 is CSARTSGRYEQYF. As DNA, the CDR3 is TGCAGTGCCAGGACTAGCGGGAGATACGAGCAGTACTTC.

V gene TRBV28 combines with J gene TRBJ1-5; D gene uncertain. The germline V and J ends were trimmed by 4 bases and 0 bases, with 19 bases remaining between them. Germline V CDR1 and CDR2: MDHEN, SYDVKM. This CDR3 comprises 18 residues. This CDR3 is CASSYCQVTPYSNQPQHF. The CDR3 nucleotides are TGTGCCAGCAGTTACTGCCAGGTGACCCCTTATAGCAATCAGCCCCAGCATTTT.

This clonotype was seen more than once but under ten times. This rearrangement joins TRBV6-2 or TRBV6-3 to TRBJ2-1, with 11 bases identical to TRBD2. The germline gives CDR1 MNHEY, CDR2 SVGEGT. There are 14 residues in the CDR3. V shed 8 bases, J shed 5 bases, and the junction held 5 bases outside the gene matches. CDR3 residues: CASGWGLADNEQFF. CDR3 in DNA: TGTGCCAGCGGATGGGGACTAGCGGACAATGAGCAGTTCTTC.

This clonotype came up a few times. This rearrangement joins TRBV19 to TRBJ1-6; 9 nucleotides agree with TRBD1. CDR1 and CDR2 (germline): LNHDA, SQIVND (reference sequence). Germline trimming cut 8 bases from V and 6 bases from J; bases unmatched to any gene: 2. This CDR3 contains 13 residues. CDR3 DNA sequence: TGTGCCAGTGAGGACAGGGGTAATTCACCCCTCCACTTT. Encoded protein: CASEDRGNSPLHF.

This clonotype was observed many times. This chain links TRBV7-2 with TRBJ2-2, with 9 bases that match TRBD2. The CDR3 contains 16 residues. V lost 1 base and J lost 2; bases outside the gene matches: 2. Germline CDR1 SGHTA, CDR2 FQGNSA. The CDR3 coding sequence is TGTGCCAGCAGCTTAGTAGCGGGGGCAAACACCGGGGAGCTGTTTTTT. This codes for CASSLVAGANTGELFF. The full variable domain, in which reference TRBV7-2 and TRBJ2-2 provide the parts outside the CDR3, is GAGVSQSPSNKVTEKGKDVELRCDPISGHTALYWYRQSLGQGLEFLIYFQGNSAPDKSGLPSDRFSAERTGGSVSTLTIQRTQQEDSAVYLCASSLVAGANTGELFFGEGSRLTVL.

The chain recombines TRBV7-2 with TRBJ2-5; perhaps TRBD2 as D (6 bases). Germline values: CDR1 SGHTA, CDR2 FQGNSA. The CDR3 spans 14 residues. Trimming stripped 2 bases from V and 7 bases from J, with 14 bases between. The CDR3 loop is CASSLRTNDGTQYF. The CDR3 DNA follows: TGTGCCAGCAGCTTAAGGACTAACGATGGGACCCAGTACTTC. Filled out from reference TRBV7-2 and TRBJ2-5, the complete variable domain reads GAGVSQSPSNKVTEKGKDVELRCDPISGHTALYWYRQSLGQGLEFLIYFQGNSAPDKSGLPSDRFSAERTGGSVSTLTIQRTQQEDSAVYLCASSLRTNDGTQYFGPGTRLLVL.

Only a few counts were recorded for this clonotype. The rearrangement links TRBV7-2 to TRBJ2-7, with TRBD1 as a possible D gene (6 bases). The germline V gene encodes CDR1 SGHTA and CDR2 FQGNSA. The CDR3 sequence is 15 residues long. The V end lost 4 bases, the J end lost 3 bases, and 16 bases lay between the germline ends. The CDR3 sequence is CASSWIPGQNYEQYF. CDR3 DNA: TGTGCCAGCAGCTGGATACCGGGACAAAACTACGAGCAGTACTTC.

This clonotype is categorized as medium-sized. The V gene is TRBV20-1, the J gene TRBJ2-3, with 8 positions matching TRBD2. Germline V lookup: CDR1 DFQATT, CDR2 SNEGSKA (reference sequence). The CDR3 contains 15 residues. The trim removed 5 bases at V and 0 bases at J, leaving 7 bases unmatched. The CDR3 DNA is TGCAGTGCTTCCTTAGCGGGAACCAGCACAGATACGCAGTATTTT. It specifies CSASLAGTSTDTQYF.

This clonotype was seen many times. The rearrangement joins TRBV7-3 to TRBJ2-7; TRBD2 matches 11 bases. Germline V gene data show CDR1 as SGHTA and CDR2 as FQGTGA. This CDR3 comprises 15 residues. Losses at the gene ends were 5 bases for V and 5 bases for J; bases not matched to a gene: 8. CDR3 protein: CASSTLAGGGHEQYF. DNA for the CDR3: TGTGCCAGCAGCACCTTAGCGGGAGGGGGGCACGAGCAGTACTTC. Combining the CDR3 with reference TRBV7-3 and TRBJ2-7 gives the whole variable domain GAGVSQTPSNKVTEKGKYVELRCDPISGHTALYWYRQSLGQGPEFLIYFQGTGAADDSGLPNDRFFAVRPEGSVSTLKIQRTERGDSAVYLCASSTLAGGGHEQYFGPGTRLTVT.

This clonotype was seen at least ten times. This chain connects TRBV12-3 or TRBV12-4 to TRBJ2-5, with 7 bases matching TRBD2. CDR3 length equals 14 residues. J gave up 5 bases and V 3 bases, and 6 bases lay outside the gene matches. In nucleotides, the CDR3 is TGTGCCAGCAGTTTTTATGCGGGGGAGGAGACCCAGTACTTC. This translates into CASSFYAGEETQYF.

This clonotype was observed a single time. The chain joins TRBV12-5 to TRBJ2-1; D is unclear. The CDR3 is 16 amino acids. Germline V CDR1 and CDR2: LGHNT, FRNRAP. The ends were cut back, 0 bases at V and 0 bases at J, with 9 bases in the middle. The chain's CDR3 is CASGLVHCSSYNEQFF. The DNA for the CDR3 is TGTGCTAGTGGTTTGGTACATTGTAGCTCCTACAATGAGCAGTTCTTC.